Below are 20 T cell receptor beta chains sequenced from a single sample in a study of cytomegalovirus exposure and HLA in healthy donors. The PCR used 60 Vbeta and 13 Jbeta primers. The method was immunoSEQ multiplex PCR; TCRdb's version includes in-frame clones alone and lacks a portion of them. The data hold about 130,000 clones, with 70% to 85% observed a single time. Input material: PBMCs. These receptors came from a boy aged 5 to 17 in good health and CMV-seronegative.

The rearrangement joins TRBV7-2 to TRBJ2-1; 9 bases map to TRBD2. The V gene end was trimmed by 8 bases and the J gene end by 8 bases; junction bases not matched to a gene: 10. The CDR3 consists of 14 residues. The germline gives CDR1 SGHTA, CDR2 FQGNSA. The CDR3 reads CASGRDSGSYEQFF. Here the CDR3 DNA reads TGTGCCAGCGGCCGAGATAGCGGGAGTTATGAGCAGTTCTTC.

The genes are TRBV25-1 and TRBJ2-4; a possible D gene is TRBD1 (6 bases). Trimming removed 2 bases from V and 4 bases from J, with 9 bases in between. In germline, CDR1 is MGHDK, CDR2 SYGVNS. This CDR3 spans 14 amino acids. CDR3 in amino acids: CASSETGLKNIQYF. The CDR3 DNA reads TGTGCCAGCAGTGAAACAGGGTTAAAAAACATTCAGTACTTC.

The chain recombines TRBV14 with TRBJ1-2; 7 positions agree with TRBD1. This CDR3 is 14 amino acids long. V gave up 3 bases and J gave up 4 bases; unmatched junction bases: 5. Germline V gene sequence: CDR1 SGHDN, CDR2 FVKESK. The chain's CDR3 is CASSHRQGPYGYTF. The CDR3 bases are TGTGCCAGCAGCCACAGACAGGGTCCCTATGGCTACACCTTC.

The chain employs TRBV7-2 and TRBJ1-5, with 9 nucleotides matching TRBD1. This CDR3 region has 14 residues. Germline assignment: CDR1 SGHTA and CDR2 FQGNSA. J gave up 5 bases and V 5 bases, and 4 bases lay outside the gene matches. For the CDR3, the DNA is TGTGCCAGCAGCACAGGGGGCGCATATCAGCCCCAGCATTTT. It yields the protein CASSTGGAYQPQHF.

The V and J genes are TRBV5-6 and TRBJ1-3; D is possibly TRBD1 (5 bases). CDR3 size: 16 residues. CDR1 and CDR2 from the germline V gene are SGHDT and YYEEEE. The V gene lost 3 bases and the J gene lost 4 bases, with 17 bases spanning the gap. Written as DNA, the CDR3 is TGTGCCAGCAGCTATCCCCGGGGCGCGGGGGGAAACACCATATATTTT. Translating it yields CASSYPRGAGGNTIYF.

The rearrangement links TRBV11-2 to TRBJ1-6, with 11 bases identical to TRBD1. The CDR3 has 19 residues. After removal of 2 bases from V and 8 bases from J, the junction contained 14 bases not matched to a gene. CDR1 SGHAT and CDR2 FQNNGV come from the germline V gene. CDR3 amino acids: CASSLRYRTGGLDDSPLHF. CDR3 bases: TGTGCCAGCAGCTTACGGTATCGGACAGGGGGCTTGGATGATTCACCCCTCCACTTT.

This chain links TRBV25-1 with TRBJ2-5; D might be TRBD2 (5 bases). Germline V gene sequence: CDR1 MGHDK, CDR2 SYGVNS. Between the trimmed V and J ends, which lost 2 bases and 3 bases, there was a span of 19 bases. This CDR3 has 17 amino acids. This CDR3 reads CASSERGGQSIKETQYF. Here the CDR3 DNA reads TGTGCCAGCAGTGAACGGGGTGGGCAGTCGATTAAAGAGACCCAGTACTTC.

The chain has TRBV7-2 and TRBJ1-5, with D possibly matching TRBD1 (5 bases). The germline V gene has CDR1 SGHTA and CDR2 FQGNSA. This CDR3 is built from 15 residues. The V end lost 3 bases, the J end lost 5 bases, and 14 bases lay between the germline ends. CDR3 coding DNA: TGTGCCAGCAGCTTCGTAGGGGAATTGGATCAGCCCCAGCATTTT. This codes for CASSFVGELDQPQHF.

This clone was recorded only once. This chain uses TRBV7-3 with TRBJ2-7; 8 bases fit TRBD1. Germline assignment: CDR1 SGHTA and CDR2 FQGTGA. The CDR3 loop spans 15 amino acids. V was clipped by 4 bases and J by 6 bases; unmatched bases: 11. This chain's CDR3 is CASSSQPQGAVEQYF. CDR3 DNA: TGTGCCAGCAGCTCACAGCCTCAGGGGGCGGTCGAGCAGTACTTC.

J is TRBJ1-4 and V is TRBV7-9; possibly TRBD1 for D (5 bases). The CDR3 contains 15 residues. Looked up from germline, CDR1 is SEHNR and CDR2 is FQNEAQ (reference sequence). Trimming cost V 4 bases and J 8 bases, with 17 bases left between them. The CDR3 DNA is TGTGCCAGCAGCTATGATGACCGGGAGGGGGAAAAACTGTTTTTT. It codes for CASSYDDREGEKLFF. Together with reference TRBV7-9 and TRBJ1-4, the CDR3 gives the full variable domain: DTGVSQNPRHKITKRGQNVTFRCDPISEHNRLYWYRQTLGQGPEFLTYFQNEAQLEKSRLLSDRFSAERPKGSFSTLEIQRTEQGDSAMYLCASSYDDREGEKLFFGSGTQLSVL.

The gene calls are TRBV5-1 and TRBJ2-2, with D unclear. The length of the CDR3 is 13 residues. V lost 0 bases to trimming and J lost 4 bases, with 4 bases between them. In germline, CDR1 is SGHRS, CDR2 YFSETQ. The CDR3 nucleotides are TGCGCCAGCAGCTTGGAGAGCACCGGGGAGCTGTTTTTT. It is translated as CASSLESTGELFF.

V usage is TRBV6-1 and J usage is TRBJ2-1; the match to TRBD1 covers 7 bases. V gave up 7 bases and J gave up 7 bases; unmatched junction bases: 1. The germline gives CDR1 MNHNS, CDR2 SASEGT. This CDR3 region has 11 residues. The CDR3 protein is CASIRGNEQFF. For the CDR3, the DNA is TGTGCCAGCATCAGGGGGAATGAGCAGTTCTTC.

The V call is TRBV29-1, the J call TRBJ1-2, with 11 bases that match TRBD1. The CDR3 is 18 residues long. V lost 4 bases, J lost 0 bases, and 13 bases stayed unmatched. CDR1 and CDR2 from the germline V gene are SQVTM and ANQGSEA. CDR3 in amino acids: CSVVLGTGGFLANYGYTF. CDR3 nucleotides: TGCAGCGTTGTATTGGGGACAGGGGGATTTCTAGCTAACTATGGCTACACCTTC.

This chain joins TRBV5-1 and TRBJ1-2; 9 bases are shared with TRBD1. There are 16 residues in the CDR3. CDR1 SGHRS and CDR2 YFSETQ come from the germline V gene. The trim removed 0 bases at V and 1 base at J, leaving 4 bases unmatched. The CDR3 DNA is TGCGCCAGCAGCTTGGAGGGGACAGGGTTTAACTATGGCTACACCTTC. Its protein is CASSLEGTGFNYGYTF.

The rearrangement uses TRBV19 and TRBJ2-2, with a tentative D call TRBD1 (6 bases). CDR1 LNHDA and CDR2 SQIVND come from the germline V gene (reference sequence). This CDR3 contains 15 residues. Trimming took 7 bases from V and 2 from J, leaving 14 bases between them. As DNA, the CDR3 is TGTGCCAGTACCTTCCTGGACAGAAACACCGGGGAGCTGTTTTTT. Residues: CASTFLDRNTGELFF.

The chain couples TRBV10-3 to TRBJ2-5, with TRBD2 as a possible D gene (5 bases). The ends were cut back, 6 bases at V and 3 bases at J, with 11 bases in the middle. Germline V CDR1 and CDR2: ENHRY, SYGVKD. This CDR3 region has 13 residues. DNA for the CDR3: TGTGCCATCAGCGGGGTTGTAGAAGAGACCCAGTACTTC. Translating gives CAISGVVEETQYF.

Worth noting for this clone: It may be a read error: a sequence one base away is much more abundant. The J gene is TRBJ2-3, the V gene TRBV5-4; D is perhaps TRBD2 (6 bases). The CDR3 runs to 13 residues. V shed 4 bases and J shed 0 bases, with 6 bases lying between them. The germline V gene has CDR1 SGHNT and CDR2 YYREEE (reference sequence). CDR3 loop: CASSGTSTDTQYF. The CDR3 nucleotides are TGTGCCAGCAGCGGGACTAGCACAGATACGCAGTATTTT.

This rearrangement joins TRBV6-6 to TRBJ2-3; 11 bases are shared with TRBD2. V shed 6 bases and J 2 bases; nucleotides not matched to a gene: 4. This CDR3 contains 15 residues. Germline CDR1 and CDR2: MNHNY and SVGAGI (reference sequence). The CDR3 loop is CASRRLAGYTDTQYF. CDR3 DNA: TGTGCCAGCAGGAGACTAGCGGGATACACAGATACGCAGTATTTT.

The chain is built from TRBV7-3 and TRBJ2-7, with 10 nucleotides matching TRBD1. The CDR3 runs to 13 residues. Looked up from germline, CDR1 is SGHTA and CDR2 is FQGTGA. Germline trimming cut 4 bases from V and 4 bases from J; bases unmatched to any gene: 1. DNA for the CDR3: TGTGCCAGCAGCTGGGACAGGGGATACGAGCAGTACTTC. Its translation: CASSWDRGYEQYF.

The gene calls are TRBV5-4 and TRBJ1-2, with D tentatively TRBD1 (6 bases). The CDR3 is 19 residues long. Germline lookup yields CDR1 SGHNT and CDR2 YYREEE (reference sequence). The germline V and J ends were trimmed by 1 base and 2 bases, with 24 bases remaining between them. In DNA, the CDR3 is TGTGCCAGCAGCTTGTCAAGGGGCCAGGGGAAAGGTTTAAACTATGGCTACACCTTC. Protein sequence: CASSLSRGQGKGLNYGYTF.